The clone carrying this TCR beta chain was seen only a few times. Unique molecular identifiers were built into the TCRbeta library. TCRdb called the PCR reads again in MiXCR, with one record for every CDR3 protein. The sample includes more than 150,000 distinct CDR3 sequences, 6% to 7% of them seen just once. The sample originates from a study of T-cell reconstitution after alpha-beta-depleted transplantation in children. The CDR3 extends over 21 amino acids. Germline V lookup: CDR1 SGHRS, CDR2 YFSETQ. The V gene end was trimmed by 2 bases and the J gene end by 0 bases; junction bases not matched to a gene: 19.

The sequence was collected from a human donor who donated a stem cell graft to a child with Wiskott-Aldrich syndrome. The rearrangement links TRBV5-1 to TRBJ2-1; 8 bases map to TRBD1. The sequenced sample was PBMCs from the stem cell graft donor, obtained from the stem cell graft. The CDR3 protein is CASSFSLSGQGLLSSYNEQFF. The CDR3 DNA reads as TGCGCCAGCAGCTTTTCCTTGTCCGGACAGGGTCTCCTGAGCTCCTACAATGAGCAGTTCTTC.